These 32 T cell receptor beta chains were sequenced from one sample in a study of radiation and T cells in renal cell carcinoma. Repertoires were generated with immunoSEQ multiplex PCR, while TCRdb's copy carries only in-frame clones and drops some. This table has 100,000 to 150,000 clones, 80% to 85% appearing once. Time point defined: baseline pretreatment blood. Documented treatment: 15 Gy SBRT to primary tumor, nephrectomy 4 weeks later. The input for sequencing was blood, taken from a patient whose treatment included radiotherapy and nephrectomy. All receptors derive from a woman aged 60 to 75 with renal cell carcinoma.

The chain uses TRBV7-3 and TRBJ2-7; D is unresolved. CDR3 length: 14 amino acids. Trimming left V 1 base short and J 2 bases short, with 9 bases between. The V gene's germline CDR1 is SGHTA and CDR2 FQGTGA. CDR3 DNA: TGTGCCAGCAGCTTAAAGGCAGGACCCTACGAGCAGTACTTC. This translates into CASSLKAGPYEQYF.

This sequence joins TRBV7-2 and TRBJ1-4; TRBD1 agrees at 9 bases. Germline CDR1 reads SGHTA; CDR2 reads FQGNSA. The CDR3 consists of 15 residues. Germline trimming cut 2 bases from V and 5 bases from J; bases unmatched to any gene: 3. CDR3 sequence (DNA): TGTGCCAGCAGCTTACGAGGACAGGGGAATGAAAAACTGTTTTTT. It yields the protein CASSLRGQGNEKLFF.

The CDR3 DNA sequence: TGCGCCAGCAGTGAGTCTGGCAGGGCCCAGTACTTC. This encodes CASSESGRAQYF. The chain employs TRBV10-1 and TRBJ2-5; the D gene is possibly TRBD1 (5 bases). The CDR3 sequence is 12 residues long. V lost 0 bases, J lost 9 bases, and 8 bases lay in between. CDR1 WNHNN and CDR2 SYGVQD come from the germline V gene (reference sequence).

The chain couples TRBV2 to TRBJ2-1; D is unclear. Trimming pared 7 bases from V and 6 bases from J, leaving 16 bases between. This CDR3 contains 14 residues. The germline CDR1 and CDR2 sequences are SNHLY and FYNNEI. Here the CDR3 DNA reads TGTGCCAGCATGGACGAAAAATACAGCAATGAGCAGTTCTTC. Amino acid sequence: CASMDEKYSNEQFF. The full variable domain, with the rest looked up from reference TRBV2 and TRBJ2-1, is EPEVTQTPSHQVTQMGQEVILRCVPISNHLYFYWYRQILGQKVEFLVSFYNNEISEKSEIFDDQFSVERPDGSNFTLKIRSTKLEDSAMYFCASMDEKYSNEQFFGPGTRLTVL.

This sequence joins TRBV5-4 and TRBJ1-4, with D unresolved. This CDR3 has 15 amino acids. The V gene's germline CDR1 is SGHNT and CDR2 YYREEE (reference sequence). The V gene lost 4 bases and the J gene lost 5 bases, with 15 bases spanning the gap. The CDR3 nucleotides read TGTGCCAGCAGCCTTATGGGCCGGCTCAATGAAAAACTGTTTTTT. As protein: CASSLMGRLNEKLFF.

This clone occurred a few times. The chain carries TRBV2 and TRBJ1-2; 7 nucleotides align to TRBD1. The CDR3 covers 12 residues. CDR1 and CDR2 from the germline V gene are SNHLY and FYNNEI. With 7 bases clipped from V and 7 bases from J, the junction kept 6 bases outside the gene matches. The CDR3 sequence is CASKLDRSGYTF. In DNA form, the CDR3 reads TGTGCCAGCAAATTGGACAGGAGTGGCTACACCTTC.

The chain links TRBV5-4 to TRBJ1-5; D not certain. Trimming took 4 bases from V and 0 from J, leaving 14 bases between them. CDR3 length equals 16 residues. Germline CDR1 reads SGHNT; CDR2 reads YYREEE (reference sequence). CDR3 in amino acids: CASSLGPVYSNQPQHF. CDR3 nucleotides: TGTGCCAGCAGCCTTGGGCCCGTTTATAGCAATCAGCCCCAGCATTTT.

V gene TRBV9 combines with J gene TRBJ2-7, with D hard to call. CDR1 is SGDLS, CDR2 YYNGEE, per germline. The V end was cut by 0 bases, the J end by 0 bases, with 7 bases between. The CDR3 contains 14 residues. This CDR3 reads CASSVGVPSYEQYF. The CDR3 nucleotides are TGTGCCAGCAGCGTAGGCGTCCCCTCCTACGAGCAGTACTTC.

There are a few counts of this clone. The V gene is TRBV5-1, the J gene TRBJ1-4; a weak D match, TRBD1 (6 bases). Germline lookup yields CDR1 SGHRS and CDR2 YFSETQ. V was pared by 2 bases and J by 7 bases, with 12 bases between. CDR3 length equals 14 residues. Here the CDR3 DNA reads TGCGCCAGCAGCTTTAGGGGGGGCGGTGAAAAACTGTTTTTT. It is translated as CASSFRGGGEKLFF.

This clone was seen a handful of times. Different DNA sequences within this sample yield the same CDR3. The V call is TRBV2, the J call TRBJ1-1; D not certain. The ends were cut back, 3 bases at V and 4 bases at J, with 6 bases in the middle. CDR3 size: 12 residues. Germline loops: CDR1 SNHLY, CDR2 FYNNEI. The chain's CDR3 is CASSESTTEAFF. DNA of the CDR3: TGTGCCAGCAGTGAGTCGACCACTGAAGCTTTCTTT.

CDR3 in DNA: TGTGCCAGTATTGGGTCAGACACCGGGGAGCTGTTTTTT. This gives the protein CASIGSDTGELFF. The rearrangement joins TRBV19 to TRBJ2-2, with D unresolved. The germline gives CDR1 LNHDA, CDR2 SQIVND (reference sequence). Trimming pared 7 bases from V and 3 bases from J, leaving 9 bases between. The CDR3 is 13 amino acids.

This clone was observed a few times. Other nucleotide sequences from this sample produce the same CDR3. The rearrangement uses TRBV15 and TRBJ1-1, with no clear D. From germline, CDR1 is LNHNV and CDR2 YYDKDF (reference sequence). Trimming shortened V by 0 bases and J by 1 base, and 9 bases separated the two germline ends. CDR3 length: 15 residues. The CDR3 nucleotides read TGTGCCACCAGCAGAGATAGGGCTACGAACACTGAAGCTTTCTTT. It is translated as CATSRDRATNTEAFF.

With respect to this clone: Mismatch with germline at one junction end may stem from a read error. The V gene is TRBV28, the J gene TRBJ2-2; 7 nucleotides align to TRBD1. The germline V gene encodes CDR1 MDHEN and CDR2 SYDVKM. CDR3 length: 11 residues. The CDR3 is CAGRGLGELFF. The CDR3 DNA reads TGTGCCGGCAGGGGGTTAGGGGAGCTGTTTTTT. Together with reference TRBV28 and TRBJ2-2, the CDR3 gives the full variable domain: DVKVTQSSRYLVKRTGEKVFLECVQDMDHENMFWYRQDPGLGLRLIYFSYDVKMKEKGDIPEGYSVSREKKERFSLILESASTNQTSMYLCAGRGLGELFFGEGSRLTVL.

The CDR3, as DNA: TGTGCCAGCAGCCCTACGTCGGACTGGGGCGAGCAGTACTTC. This sequence encodes CASSPTSDWGEQYF. This chain joins TRBV7-2 and TRBJ2-7; D might be TRBD2 (5 bases). This CDR3 contains 14 residues. CDR1 is SGHTA and CDR2 is FQGNSA in the germline V gene. Trimming took 5 bases from V and 6 from J, leaving 17 bases between them.

This clone came up once. V gene TRBV27 combines with J gene TRBJ2-7, with unresolved D. The germline V and J ends were trimmed by 5 bases and 4 bases, with 15 bases remaining between them. Germline V lookup: CDR1 MNHEY, CDR2 SMNVEV (reference sequence). This CDR3 spans 14 amino acids. The CDR3 here is CASSRSYPPYEQYF. The CDR3 DNA sequence: TGTGCCAGCAGTCGATCATATCCCCCTTACGAGCAGTACTTC.

V gene TRBV28 combines with J gene TRBJ1-2, with D possibly TRBD1 on 6 matching bases. This CDR3 is 13 amino acids long. Germline-derived CDR1 and CDR2 are MDHEN and SYDVKM. V was pared by 5 bases and J by 6 bases, with 13 bases between. CDR3 protein: CASSLQGINGYTF. The CDR3 nucleotides are TGTGCCAGCAGTCTCCAGGGGATTAATGGCTACACCTTC.

The rearrangement joins TRBV30 to TRBJ1-1; 8 bases agree with TRBD1. The CDR3 totals 14 residues. V lost 2 bases to trimming and J lost 5 bases; unmatched junction nucleotides: 7. Germline assignment: CDR1 GTSNPN and CDR2 SVGIG (reference sequence). As DNA, the CDR3 is TGTGCCTGGAGTTCCAGGGGGCGCCGTACTGAAGCTTTCTTT. Amino acids: CAWSSRGRRTEAFF.

V and J are TRBV2 and TRBJ1-6, with TRBD1 identical over 7 bases. V dropped 6 bases and J dropped 5; count of bases not matched to a gene: 19. CDR1 SNHLY and CDR2 FYNNEI come from the germline V gene. The CDR3 runs to 19 residues. CDR3 protein: CASRRDTTGARGDNSPLHF. The CDR3 bases are TGTGCCAGCAGACGCGATACAACAGGGGCCCGTGGGGATAATTCACCCCTCCACTTT.

The chain links TRBV6-1 to TRBJ1-5; the D gene is possibly TRBD1 (5 bases). V gave up 8 bases and J gave up 6 bases, with 17 bases separating them. The CDR3 consists of 14 residues. The germline V gene encodes CDR1 MNHNS and CDR2 SASEGT. The CDR3 spells CASYEAGNGQPQHF. The CDR3, as DNA: TGTGCCAGCTACGAGGCAGGGAATGGTCAGCCCCAGCATTTT.

This chain connects TRBV28 to TRBJ2-7; D unclear. This CDR3 contains 14 residues. V lost 1 base and J 2 bases, leaving 9 bases between the germline ends. Germline V CDR1 and CDR2: MDHEN, SYDVKM. CDR3 amino acids: CASSLSDITYEQYF. In DNA form, the CDR3 reads TGTGCCAGCAGTTTATCAGACATTACCTACGAGCAGTACTTC.

The rearrangement links TRBV6-5 to TRBJ1-2; a weak D match, TRBD1 (5 bases). Germline CDR1 and CDR2: MNHEY and SVGAGI. The CDR3 has 14 amino acids. V dropped 4 bases and J dropped 5 bases, with 14 bases sitting between them. The CDR3 sequence is CASSSTPRQYGYTF. In nucleotides, the CDR3 is TGTGCCAGCAGTTCTACACCTCGACAGTATGGCTACACCTTC.

The chain recombines TRBV7-2 with TRBJ1-5; 8 bases are a match to TRBD1. V shed 1 base and J 4 bases; nucleotides not matched to a gene: 6. The V gene's germline CDR1 is SGHTA and CDR2 FQGNSA. This CDR3 is built from 16 residues. The chain's CDR3 is CASSLEGQVLNQPQHF. CDR3 nucleotides: TGTGCCAGCAGCTTAGAGGGACAGGTCCTTAATCAGCCCCAGCATTTT.

The rearrangement links TRBV28 to TRBJ1-1, with a possible D match to TRBD1 (5 bases). Germline V CDR1 and CDR2: MDHEN, SYDVKM. CDR3 size: 14 residues. V lost 4 bases, J lost 7 bases, and 16 bases lay in between. The CDR3, as DNA: TGTGCCAGCAGTTCGATAACGGGGGTCTATGAAGCTTTCTTT. As protein: CASSSITGVYEAFF. The variable domain in full, with the rest retrieved from reference TRBV28 and TRBJ1-1, is DVKVTQSSRYLVKRTGEKVFLECVQDMDHENMFWYRQDPGLGLRLIYFSYDVKMKEKGDIPEGYSVSREKKERFSLILESASTNQTSMYLCASSSITGVYEAFFGQGTRLTVV.

The chain recombines TRBV6-1 with TRBJ2-1; 11 nucleotides match TRBD2. The germline gives CDR1 MNHNS, CDR2 SASEGT. The trim removed 3 bases at V and 0 bases at J, leaving 7 bases unmatched. There are 18 residues in the CDR3. This chain's CDR3 is CASSEAGTSGSSYNEQFF. CDR3 coding DNA: TGTGCCAGCAGTGAGGCCGGGACTAGCGGCAGCTCCTACAATGAGCAGTTCTTC.

This clone has only one observation. Germline and junction disagree at one end, which may indicate a read error. The gene calls are TRBV7-7 and TRBJ2-2; D may be TRBD1 or TRBD2 (5 bases each). Germline lookup yields CDR1 SSHAT and CDR2 FNYEAQ (reference sequence). CDR3 length: 15 amino acids. Written as DNA, the CDR3 is TGTGCTAGCAGCTTAGGGACGGTGAACACCGGGGAGCTGTTTTTT. Its translation: CASSLGTVNTGELFF.

The CDR3, as DNA: TGCGCCAGCAGCTTGACCTTTCGGTCTGGGGCCAACGTCCTGACTTTC. Its translation: CASSLTFRSGANVLTF. The rearrangement links TRBV5-1 to TRBJ2-6, with D unclear. CDR1 is SGHRS, CDR2 YFSETQ, per germline. The CDR3 runs 16 residues. Trimming shortened V by 1 base and J by 1 base, and 9 bases separated the two germline ends.

The J gene is TRBJ2-2, the V gene TRBV30; either TRBD1 or TRBD2 may fit D (5 bases each). The length of the CDR3 is 17 residues. Germline lookup yields CDR1 GTSNPN and CDR2 SVGIG (reference sequence). V lost 8 bases and J lost 1, with 23 bases in between. The CDR3 here is CARNAGPGRRNTGELFF. The DNA of the CDR3 is TGTGCCCGTAACGCGGGCCCGGGACGGAGGAACACCGGGGAGCTGTTTTTT. The full variable domain, rest sourced from reference TRBV30 and TRBJ2-2, is SQTIHQWPATLVQPVGSPLSLECTVEGTSNPNLYWYRQAAGRGLQLLFYSVGIGQISSEVPQNLSASRPQDRQFILSSKKLLLSDSGFYLCARNAGPGRRNTGELFFGEGSRLTVL.

V usage is TRBV27 and J usage is TRBJ2-2; D is perhaps TRBD2 (6 bases). Between the trimmed V and J ends, which lost 4 bases and 0 bases, there was a span of 9 bases. The CDR3 has 15 amino acids. Per germline, CDR1 MNHEY and CDR2 SMNVEV (reference sequence). CDR3 residues: CASSYGTSNTGELFF. CDR3 DNA sequence: TGTGCCAGCAGTTACGGGACTTCGAACACCGGGGAGCTGTTTTTT.

The chain combines TRBV13 with TRBJ1-6; weak D call: TRBD1 (5 bases). The V end was cut by 0 bases, the J end by 6 bases, with 9 bases between. The CDR3 spans 15 residues. The germline gives CDR1 PRHDT, CDR2 FYEKMQ (reference sequence). The CDR3 DNA is TGTGCCAGCAGCTTAGGCGGGACCTCTAATTCACCCCTCCACTTT. This encodes CASSLGGTSNSPLHF. The complete variable domain, with remaining parts taken from reference TRBV13 and TRBJ1-6, reads AAGVIQSPRHLIKEKRETATLKCYPIPRHDTVYWYQQGPGQDPQFLISFYEKMQSDKGSIPDRFSAQQFSDYHSELNMSSLELGDSALYFCASSLGGTSNSPLHFGNGTRLTVT.

The rearrangement joins TRBV28 to TRBJ1-1; 9 bases are a match to TRBD1. This CDR3 region has 17 residues. Trimming took 5 bases from V and 0 from J; bases not matched to a gene: 10. Germline V gives CDR1 MDHEN, CDR2 SYDVKM. The CDR3 loop is CASSQTGGHAMNTEAFF. The DNA for the CDR3 is TGTGCCAGCAGTCAAACAGGGGGCCACGCGATGAACACTGAAGCTTTCTTT.

The chain carries TRBV28 and TRBJ2-7; TRBD1 agrees at 7 bases. V trimming: 6 bases; J trimming: 3 bases; junction bases outside the gene matches: 5. CDR3 length: 13 amino acids. CDR1 and CDR2 from the germline V gene are MDHEN and SYDVKM. DNA for the CDR3: TGTGCCAGCAGCTCGGGACAGCACTACGAGCAGTACTTC. Its protein is CASSSGQHYEQYF.

The chain carries TRBV7-8 and TRBJ2-1, with D tentatively TRBD2 (6 bases). From germline, CDR1 is SGHVS and CDR2 FQNEAQ. The CDR3 is made up of 15 amino acids. The V end lost 5 bases, the J end lost 8 bases, and 19 bases lay between the germline ends. Here the CDR3 reads CASSPTSFGHDEQFF. The CDR3 nucleotides read TGTGCCAGCAGCCCCACTAGCTTTGGTCATGATGAGCAGTTCTTC.